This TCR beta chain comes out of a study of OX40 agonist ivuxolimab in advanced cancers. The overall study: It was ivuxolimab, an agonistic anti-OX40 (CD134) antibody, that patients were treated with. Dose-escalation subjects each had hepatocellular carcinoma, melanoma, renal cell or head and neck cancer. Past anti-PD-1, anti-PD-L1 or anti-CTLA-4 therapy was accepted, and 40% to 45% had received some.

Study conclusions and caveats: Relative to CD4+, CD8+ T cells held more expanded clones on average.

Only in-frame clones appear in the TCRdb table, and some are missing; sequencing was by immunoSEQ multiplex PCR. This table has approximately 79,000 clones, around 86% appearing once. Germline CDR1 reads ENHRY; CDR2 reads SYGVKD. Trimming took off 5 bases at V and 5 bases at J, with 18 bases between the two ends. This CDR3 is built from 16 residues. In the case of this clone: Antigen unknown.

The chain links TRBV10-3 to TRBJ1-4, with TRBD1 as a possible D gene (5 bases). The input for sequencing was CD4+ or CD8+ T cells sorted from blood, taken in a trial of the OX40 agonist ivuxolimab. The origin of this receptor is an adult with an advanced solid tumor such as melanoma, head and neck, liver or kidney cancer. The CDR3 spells CAISWRQIGENEKLFF. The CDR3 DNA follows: TGTGCCATCAGTTGGAGACAGATTGGGGAAAATGAAAAACTGTTTTTT.